These T cell receptor beta chains were read from a single sample in a study of shared clonotypes between healthy human individuals. Data came from immunoSEQ multiplex PCR; TCRdb stores just in-frame clones and leaves some out. There are a few million clones in the sample; approximately 95% occur only once, and about 0.37% lies in the top ten. Sequencing input: naive CD4+ T cells from PBMCs. The receptors were sampled from a man between 18 and 29 years old in good health. Some clones in this sample may be carry-over from other donors' samples. Both conserved end residues are part of each CDR3. The D gene is left open where the match is weak. Not every row has a clone size; where given, it reads once, few, many or a size class.

TRBJ2-6 | TRBV29-1 | - | - | CSAGQSGANVLTF | TGCAGCGCCGGACAATCCGGGGCCAACGTCCTGACTTTC
TRBJ1-4 | TRBV5-4 | - | - | CASSPGGQGEKLFF | TGTGCCAGCAGCCCGGGGGGGCAAGGGGAAAAACTGTTTTTT
TRBJ1-1 | TRBV5-1 | - | - | CASSFVSGEAFF | TGCGCCAGCAGCTTTGTGTCAGGTGAAGCTTTCTTT
TRBJ2-3 | TRBV2 | - | TRBD1 | CASRSPGQTSTDTQYF | TGTGCCAGCAGATCTCCGGGACAGACTAGCACAGATACGCAGTATTTT
TRBJ2-5 | TRBV5-1 | - | - | CASSLDVGGETQYF | TGCGCCAGCAGCTTGGATGTTGGTGGTGAGACCCAGTACTTC
TRBJ1-1 | TRBV7-9 | - | - | CASSRPRGIRTEAFF | TGTGCCAGCAGCCGACCGCGGGGGATTCGCACTGAAGCTTTCTTT
TRBJ1-2 | TRBV28 | - | - | CASSLRALGGRGYTF | TGTGCCAGCAGTTTAAGGGCCCTCGGGGGGCGGGGCTACACCTTC
TRBJ1-3 | TRBV30 | - | - | CAWSATYTIYF | TGTGCCTGGAGTGCTACTTACACCATATATTTT
TRBJ1-3 | TRBV7-6 | - | - | CASSFRDRLSSGNTIYF | TGTGCCAGCAGCTTCAGGGACCGTCTGAGCTCTGGAAACACCATATATTTT
TRBJ2-7 | TRBV14 | - | - | CASSQVSGTGLYEQYF | TGTGCCAGCAGCCAAGTTAGCGGGACAGGGCTCTACGAGCAGTACTTC
TRBJ2-3 | TRBV29-1 | - | - | CSVARGGTDTQYF | TGCAGCGTTGCGCGAGGGGGGACAGATACGCAGTATTTT
TRBJ2-5 | TRBV7-9 | - | TRBD2 | CASSPRTSGRVETQYF | TGTGCCAGCAGCCCGCGGACTAGCGGGAGGGTAGAGACCCAGTACTTC
TRBJ1-4 | TRBV5-1 | - | - | CASSSSGRPNEKLFF | TGCGCCAGCAGCTCCTCGGGCCGACCTAATGAAAAACTGTTTTTT
TRBJ1-5 | TRBV7-8 | once | TRBD1 | CASSFYSDRGGRQPQHF | TGTGCCAGCAGCTTCTACTCGGACAGGGGCGGACGGCAGCCCCAGCATTTT
TRBJ2-3 | TRBV5-6 | - | - | CASSLQGWTNTDTQYF | TGTGCCAGCAGCCTTCAGGGTTGGACAAACACAGATACGCAGTATTTT
TRBJ2-3 | TRBV9 | - | - | CASSVGETTPDTQYF | TGTGCCAGCAGCGTAGGGGAGACGACCCCAGATACGCAGTATTTT
TRBJ1-5 | TRBV2 | - | - | CASSERRGRSHF | TGTGCCAGCAGTGAGCGTAGGGGCCGCAGCCATTTT
TRBJ2-1 | TRBV30 | - | TRBD2 | CAWSGSGRAPRRFNEQFF | TGTGCCTGGAGCGGGAGCGGGAGGGCCCCGCGGCGCTTCAATGAGCAGTTCTTC
TRBJ1-5 | TRBV7-2 | - | TRBD1 | CASSLATGDQPQHF | TGTGCCAGCAGCTTAGCGACAGGGGATCAGCCCCAGCATTTT
TRBJ2-1 | TRBV7-3 | - | TRBD2 | CASSLAGVSYNEQFF | TGTGCCAGCAGCTTAGCGGGAGTTTCCTACAATGAGCAGTTCTTC
TRBJ2-5 | TRBV7-3 | - | TRBD2 | CASSLTSLETQYF | TGTGCCAGCAGCCTGACTAGCTTAGAGACCCAGTACTTC
TRBJ1-2 | TRBV18 | - | TRBD1 | CASSPSRDRVYGYTF | TGTGCCAGCTCACCATCCCGGGACAGAGTCTATGGCTACACCTTC
TRBJ2-7 | TRBV27 | - | - | CASSDTLFGGQYF | TGTGCCAGCAGCGACACCTTGTTTGGGGGGCAGTACTTC
TRBJ2-5 | TRBV4-1 | - | - | CASSPRQSYQETQYF | TGCGCCAGCAGCCCTAGACAGAGTTACCAAGAGACCCAGTACTTC
TRBJ1-2 | TRBV5-1 | once | - | CASSLGGDQNYGYTF | TGCGCCAGCAGCCTCGGGGGGGATCAAAACTATGGCTACACCTTC
TRBJ2-3 | TRBV7-2 | - | TRBD1 | CASSRQGFTDTQYF | TGTGCCAGCAGCCGACAGGGATTCACAGATACGCAGTATTTT
TRBJ2-7 | TRBV9 | - | - | CASSVDGYEQYF | TGTGCCAGCAGCGTAGATGGTTACGAGCAGTACTTC
TRBJ1-2 | TRBV28 | - | - | CASSPVWPEQLYGYTF | TGTGCCAGCAGTCCCGTATGGCCCGAACAACTCTATGGCTACACCTTC
TRBJ2-7 | TRBV7-8 | once | - | CASSFAPSGPEQYF | TGTGCCAGCAGCTTTGCTCCCTCAGGCCCCGAGCAGTACTTC
TRBJ2-2 | TRBV9 | once | - | CASSPKRENTGELFF | TGTGCCAGCAGCCCGAAGAGGGAAAACACCGGGGAGCTGTTTTTT
TRBJ2-5 | TRBV6-5 | once | - | CASRRWGGEETQYF | TGTGCCAGCAGAAGATGGGGTGGGGAAGAGACCCAGTACTTC
TRBJ2-2 | TRBV7-9 | - | TRBD2 | CASSQGLAGGNTGELFF | TGTGCCAGCAGCCAGGGACTAGCGGGAGGGAACACCGGGGAGCTGTTTTTT
TRBJ2-2 | TRBV5-4 | - | - | CASSPGTFNTGELFF | TGTGCCAGCAGCCCCGGGACCTTTAACACCGGGGAGCTGTTTTTT
TRBJ1-1 | TRBV2 | few | - | CASSDEVGTEAFF | TGTGCCAGCAGTGATGAGGTAGGCACTGAAGCTTTCTTT
TRBJ2-7 | TRBV15 | - | TRBD2 | CATSLAGEYGEQYF | TGTGCCACCAGCTTAGCGGGAGAGTACGGCGAGCAGTACTTC
TRBJ2-1 | TRBV19 | - | TRBD2 | CASSTPGLAANNEQFF | TGTGCCAGTAGTACGCCGGGACTAGCGGCTAACAATGAGCAGTTCTTC